This T cell receptor beta chain was captured in a study of blood T cells in healthy people across ages. Study in general: Per two T cells, template switching captured roughly one barcoded beta molecule.

For this clonotype: No antigen is known for it.

Isolated PBMCs totaled at least 7 million in each sample. CDR1 and CDR2 (germline): LGHDT, YNNKEL (reference sequence). This CDR3 comprises 11 residues. Deletions cut 10 bases from V and 4 bases from J, with 7 bases between. Study-level findings and limits: Age showed a roughly linear inverse relationship with TCR beta diversity per million T cells.

Combining a sample-barcoded 5' primer with a J-beta primer mix, a second PCR ran for 7 to 11 cycles. TCRdb reprocessed the 5' RACE reads via MiXCR and lists one record per CDR3 protein. The table lists around 580,000 distinct CDR3 sequences, around 48% of them singletons. This chain connects TRBV3-1 to TRBJ2-2; TRBD1 is a possible D gene (5 bases). The sample was blood. This clonotype originated in a man older than 75 in good health. Here the CDR3 reads CATQGTGELFF. The CDR3 DNA is TGTGCCACCCAGGGCACCGGGGAGCTGTTTTTT.